The clone carrying this T cell receptor beta chain has ten or more counts. The data originate from a study of T cells in Graves' hyperthyroidism and ophthalmopathy. Template material for amplifying TCR beta CDR3 regions consisted of RNA transcripts. The HTBI set primed first-round TCR CDR3 RT-PCR. TCRdb fed the multiplex PCR reads into MiXCR, producing one record per CDR3 protein. Seen here are more than 500,000 distinct CDR3 sequences, about 15% observed once, and the top ten hold roughly 4.3%. Germline lookup yields CDR1 MNHNS and CDR2 SASEGT. The CDR3 spans 12 residues. Trimming stripped 1 base from V and 2 bases from J, with 3 bases between.

The sequenced sample was blood. The receptor's source is a woman between 40 and 50 years old with Graves' ophthalmopathy. V usage is TRBV6-1 and J usage is TRBJ2-7; D gene ambiguous. The CDR3 nucleotides read TGTGCCAGCAGTGAAGTAACCTACGAGCAGTACTTC. Translation gives CASSEVTYEQYF.